This T cell receptor beta chain stems from a study of cytomegalovirus exposure and HLA in healthy donors. Study context: Early released data had tens of millions of unique TCRs, all coming from HLA-typed donors. Findings of the study overall: Segments of the TCR beta V type were, in most cases, productive about 87% or about 30% of the time in an earlier analysis.

CDR3 length: 17 amino acids. The germline V gene encodes CDR1 LGHNT and CDR2 FRNRAP. Trimming stripped 5 bases from V and 0 bases from J, with 19 bases between. About this clone: What it binds is unknown.

In the PCR, 60 Vbeta and 13 Jbeta primers were used. Using immunoSEQ multiplex PCR, the repertoire was profiled, and TCRdb retains in-frame clones only, with some absent. The sample records about 120,000 clones, roughly 65% being singletons. Sequencing input: PBMCs. This TCR was recovered from a man between 35 and 55 years old in good health and CMV-seropositive. The gene calls are TRBV12-5 and TRBJ1-1; the D gene is possibly TRBD1 (6 bases). The CDR3 region is CASGQVGPGHLNTEAFF. Here the CDR3 DNA reads TGTGCTAGTGGTCAGGTAGGGCCGGGACATTTGAACACTGAAGCTTTCTTT.